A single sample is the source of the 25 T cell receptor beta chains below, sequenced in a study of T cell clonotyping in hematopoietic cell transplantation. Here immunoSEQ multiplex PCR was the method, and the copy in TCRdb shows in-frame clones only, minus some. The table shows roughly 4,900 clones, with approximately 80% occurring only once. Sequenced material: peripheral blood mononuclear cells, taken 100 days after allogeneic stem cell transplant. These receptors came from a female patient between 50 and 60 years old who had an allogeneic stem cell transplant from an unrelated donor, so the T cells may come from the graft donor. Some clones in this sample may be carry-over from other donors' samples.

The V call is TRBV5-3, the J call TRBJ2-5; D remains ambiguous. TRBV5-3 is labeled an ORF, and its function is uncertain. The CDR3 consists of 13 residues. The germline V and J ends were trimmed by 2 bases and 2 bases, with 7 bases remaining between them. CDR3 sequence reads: CARSFTTQETQYF. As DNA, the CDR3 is TGTGCCAGAAGCTTTACCACACAAGAGACCCAGTACTTC.

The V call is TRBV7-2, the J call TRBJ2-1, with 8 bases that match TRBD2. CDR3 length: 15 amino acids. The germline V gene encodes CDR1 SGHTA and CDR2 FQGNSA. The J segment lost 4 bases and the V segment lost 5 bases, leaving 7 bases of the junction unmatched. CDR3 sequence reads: CASSPSGLGYNEQFF. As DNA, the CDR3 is TGTGCCAGCAGCCCTAGCGGGTTGGGGTACAATGAGCAGTTCTTC.

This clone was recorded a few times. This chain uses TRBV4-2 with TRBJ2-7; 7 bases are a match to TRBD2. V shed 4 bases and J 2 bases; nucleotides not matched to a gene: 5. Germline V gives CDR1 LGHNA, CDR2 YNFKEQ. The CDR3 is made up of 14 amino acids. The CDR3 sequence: CASSLRGGAYEQYF. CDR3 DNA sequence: TGTGCCAGCAGCCTTCGCGGGGGAGCCTACGAGCAGTACTTC.

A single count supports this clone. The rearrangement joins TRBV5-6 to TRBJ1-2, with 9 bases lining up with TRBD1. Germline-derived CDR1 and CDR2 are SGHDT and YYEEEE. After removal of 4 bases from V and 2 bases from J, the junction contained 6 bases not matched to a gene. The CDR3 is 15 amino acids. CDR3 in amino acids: CASSPGQGLNYGYTF. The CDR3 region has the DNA TGTGCCAGCAGCCCCGGACAGGGGCTAAACTATGGCTACACCTTC.

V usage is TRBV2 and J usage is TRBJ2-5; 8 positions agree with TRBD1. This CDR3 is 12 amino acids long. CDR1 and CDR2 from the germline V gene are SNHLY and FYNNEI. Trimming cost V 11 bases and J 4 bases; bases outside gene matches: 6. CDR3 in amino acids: CAGGQGTETQYF. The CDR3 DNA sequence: TGTGCCGGCGGACAGGGTACAGAGACCCAGTACTTC.

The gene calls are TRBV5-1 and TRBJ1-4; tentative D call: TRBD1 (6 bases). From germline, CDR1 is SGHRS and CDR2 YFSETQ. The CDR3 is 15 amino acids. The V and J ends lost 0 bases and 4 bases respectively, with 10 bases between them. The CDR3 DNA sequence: TGCGCCAGCAGCTTGGGGGGGGCCTTTAATGAAAAACTGTTTTTT. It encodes CASSLGGAFNEKLFF.

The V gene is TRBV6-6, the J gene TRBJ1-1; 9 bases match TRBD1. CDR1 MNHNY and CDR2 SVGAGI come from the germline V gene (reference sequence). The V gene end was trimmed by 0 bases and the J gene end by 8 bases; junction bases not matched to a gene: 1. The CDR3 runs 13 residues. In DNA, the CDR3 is TGTGCCAGCAGTTACTCGGGGACAGGGGAAGCTTTCTTT. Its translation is CASSYSGTGEAFF.

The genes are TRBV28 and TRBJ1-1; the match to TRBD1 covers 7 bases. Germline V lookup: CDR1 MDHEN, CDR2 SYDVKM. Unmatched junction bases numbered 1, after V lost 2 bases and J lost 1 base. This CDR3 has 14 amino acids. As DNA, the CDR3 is TGTGCCAGCAGTTTACGACAGGGGAACACTGAAGCTTTCTTT. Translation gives CASSLRQGNTEAFF.

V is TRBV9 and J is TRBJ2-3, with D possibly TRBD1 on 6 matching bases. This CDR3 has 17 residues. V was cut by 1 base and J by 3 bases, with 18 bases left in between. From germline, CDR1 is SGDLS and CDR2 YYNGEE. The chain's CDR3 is CASSVPRWGPSTDTQYF. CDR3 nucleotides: TGTGCCAGCAGCGTACCCCGATGGGGGCCGAGTACAGATACGCAGTATTTT.

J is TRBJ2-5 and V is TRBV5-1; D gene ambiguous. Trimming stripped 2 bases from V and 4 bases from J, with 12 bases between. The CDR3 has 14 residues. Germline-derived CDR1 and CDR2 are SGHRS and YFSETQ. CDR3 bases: TGCGCCAGCAGCTTTAGAACCCCCCCAGAGACCCAGTACTTC. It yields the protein CASSFRTPPETQYF.

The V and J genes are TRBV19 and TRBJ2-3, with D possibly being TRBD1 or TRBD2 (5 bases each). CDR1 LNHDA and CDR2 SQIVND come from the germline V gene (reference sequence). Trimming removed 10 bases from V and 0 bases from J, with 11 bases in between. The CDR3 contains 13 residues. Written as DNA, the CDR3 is TGTGCCACGGGACGTACTAGCACAGATACGCAGTATTTT. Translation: CATGRTSTDTQYF.

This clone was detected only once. The CDR3 sequence is CASSSRDLPKQFF. CDR3 nucleotide sequence: TGTGCCAGCAGCTCACGGGACTTACCTAAGCAGTTCTTC. The chain links TRBV13 to TRBJ2-1, with D possibly being TRBD2 (6 bases). CDR3 length: 13 residues. Trimming cost V 4 bases and J 11 bases, with 15 bases left between them. Germline V CDR1 and CDR2: PRHDT, FYEKMQ (reference sequence).

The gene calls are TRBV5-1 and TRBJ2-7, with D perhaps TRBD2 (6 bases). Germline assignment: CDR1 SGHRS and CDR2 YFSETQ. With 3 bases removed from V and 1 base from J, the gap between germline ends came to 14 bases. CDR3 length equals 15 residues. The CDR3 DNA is TGCGCCAGCAGCTCTTGGGGACTGTCTTCCTACGAGCAGTACTTC. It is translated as CASSSWGLSSYEQYF.

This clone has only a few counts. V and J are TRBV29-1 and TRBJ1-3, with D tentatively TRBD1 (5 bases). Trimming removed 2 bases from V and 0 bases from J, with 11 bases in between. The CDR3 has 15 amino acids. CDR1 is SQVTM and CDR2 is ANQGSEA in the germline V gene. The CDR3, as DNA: TGCAGCGTTGAATACGGGGACCACTCTGGAAACACCATATATTTT. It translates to CSVEYGDHSGNTIYF.

This chain's CDR3 is CASSVASGGWETQYF. CDR3 sequence (DNA): TGTGCCAGTAGTGTAGCTAGCGGGGGCTGGGAGACCCAGTACTTC. The V gene is TRBV19, the J gene TRBJ2-5; the match to TRBD2 covers 10 bases. The V gene end was trimmed by 5 bases and the J gene end by 5 bases; junction bases not matched to a gene: 8. CDR3 size: 15 residues. Germline V gene lookup returns CDR1 LNHDA and CDR2 SQIVND (reference sequence).

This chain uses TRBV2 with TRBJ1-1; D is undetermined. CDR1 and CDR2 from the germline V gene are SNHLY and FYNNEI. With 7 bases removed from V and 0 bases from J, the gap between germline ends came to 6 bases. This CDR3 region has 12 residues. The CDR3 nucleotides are TGTGCCAGCAAAGCCTTGAACACTGAAGCTTTCTTT. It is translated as CASKALNTEAFF.

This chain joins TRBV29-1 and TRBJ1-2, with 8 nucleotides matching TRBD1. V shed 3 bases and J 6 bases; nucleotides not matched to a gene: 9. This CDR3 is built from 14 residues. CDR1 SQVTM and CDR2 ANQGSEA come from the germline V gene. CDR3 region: CSVESAHRGDGYTF. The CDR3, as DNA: TGCAGCGTTGAGTCGGCGCACAGGGGGGATGGCTACACCTTC.

DNA of the CDR3: TGCGCCAGCAGCCAAGAGGTGGGGCGAGGCACTGAAGCTTTCTTT. As protein: CASSQEVGRGTEAFF. The rearrangement links TRBV4-1 to TRBJ1-1, with D perhaps matching TRBD1 (5 bases). V was clipped by 0 bases and J by 4 bases, with 12 bases between them. The CDR3 sequence is 15 residues long. Per germline, CDR1 MGHRA and CDR2 YSYEKL.

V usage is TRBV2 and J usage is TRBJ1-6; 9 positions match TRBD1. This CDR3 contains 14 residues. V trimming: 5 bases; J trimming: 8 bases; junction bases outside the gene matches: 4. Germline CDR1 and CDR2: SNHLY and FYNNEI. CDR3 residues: CASSTRQGDSPLHF. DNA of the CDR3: TGTGCCAGCAGTACTCGACAGGGGGATTCACCCCTCCACTTT.

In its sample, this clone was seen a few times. The CDR3 region is CASSIDWAGYGYTF. The CDR3 nucleotides are TGTGCCAGTAGTATCGATTGGGCCGGTTATGGCTACACCTTC. The chain is built from TRBV19 and TRBJ1-2; D not resolved. V was shortened by 3 bases and J by 5 bases, with 13 bases between the two germline ends. Germline V CDR1 and CDR2: LNHDA, SQIVND (reference sequence). This CDR3 is built from 14 residues.

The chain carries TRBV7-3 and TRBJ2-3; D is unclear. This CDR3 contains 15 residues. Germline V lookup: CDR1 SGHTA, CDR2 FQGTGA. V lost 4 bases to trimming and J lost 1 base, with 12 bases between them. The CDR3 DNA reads TGTGCCAGCAGCTCGTACGGAGATGGCACAGATACGCAGTATTTT. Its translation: CASSSYGDGTDTQYF.

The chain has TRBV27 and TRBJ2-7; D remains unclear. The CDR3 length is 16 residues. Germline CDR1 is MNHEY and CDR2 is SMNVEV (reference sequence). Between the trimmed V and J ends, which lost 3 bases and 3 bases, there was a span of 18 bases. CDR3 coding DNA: TGTGCCAGCAGTTTCGACTCATTCTCGGTGGGCTACGAGCAGTACTTC. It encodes CASSFDSFSVGYEQYF.

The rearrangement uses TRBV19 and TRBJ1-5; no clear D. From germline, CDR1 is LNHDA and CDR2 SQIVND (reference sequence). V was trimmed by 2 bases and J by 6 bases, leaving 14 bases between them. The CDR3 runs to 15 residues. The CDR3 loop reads CASSITVDPTQPQHF. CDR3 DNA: TGTGCCAGTAGTATAACCGTGGACCCAACTCAGCCCCAGCATTTT.

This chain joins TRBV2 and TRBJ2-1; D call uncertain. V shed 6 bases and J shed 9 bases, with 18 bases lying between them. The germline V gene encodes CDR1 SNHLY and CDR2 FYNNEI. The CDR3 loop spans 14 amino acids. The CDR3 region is CASRKLLPGLEQFF. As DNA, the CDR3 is TGTGCCAGCAGAAAACTACTTCCTGGCCTTGAGCAGTTCTTC.

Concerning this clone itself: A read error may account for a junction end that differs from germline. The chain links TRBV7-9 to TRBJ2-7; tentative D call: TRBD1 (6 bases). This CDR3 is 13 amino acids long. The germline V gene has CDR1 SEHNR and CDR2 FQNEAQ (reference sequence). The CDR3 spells CASSRQWTDDLSF. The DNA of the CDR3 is TGTGCCAGCAGCCGTCAATGGACAGACGATCTGAGCTTC. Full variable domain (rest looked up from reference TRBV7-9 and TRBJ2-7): DTGVSQNPRHKITKRGQNVTFRCDPISEHNRLYWYRQTLGQGPEFLTYFQNEAQLEKSRLLSDRFSAERPKGSFSTLEIQRTEQGDSAMYLCASSRQWTDDLSFGPGTRLTVT.